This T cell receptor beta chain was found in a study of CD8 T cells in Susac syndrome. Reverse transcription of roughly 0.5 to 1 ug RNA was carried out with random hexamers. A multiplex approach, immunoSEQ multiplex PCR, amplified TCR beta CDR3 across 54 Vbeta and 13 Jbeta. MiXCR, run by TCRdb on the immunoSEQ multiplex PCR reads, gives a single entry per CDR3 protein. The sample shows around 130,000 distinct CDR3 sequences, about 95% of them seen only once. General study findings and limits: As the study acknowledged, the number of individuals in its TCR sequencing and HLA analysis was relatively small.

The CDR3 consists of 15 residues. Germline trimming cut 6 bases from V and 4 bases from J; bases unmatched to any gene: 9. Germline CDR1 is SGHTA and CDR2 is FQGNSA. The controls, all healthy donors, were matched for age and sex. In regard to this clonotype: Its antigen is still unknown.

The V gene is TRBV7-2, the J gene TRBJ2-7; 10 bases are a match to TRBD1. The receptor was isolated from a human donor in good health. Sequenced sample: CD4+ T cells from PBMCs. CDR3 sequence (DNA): TGTGCCAGCAGTTTCCAGACAGGGGGCTGGTACGAGCAGTACTTC. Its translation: CASSFQTGGWYEQYF.